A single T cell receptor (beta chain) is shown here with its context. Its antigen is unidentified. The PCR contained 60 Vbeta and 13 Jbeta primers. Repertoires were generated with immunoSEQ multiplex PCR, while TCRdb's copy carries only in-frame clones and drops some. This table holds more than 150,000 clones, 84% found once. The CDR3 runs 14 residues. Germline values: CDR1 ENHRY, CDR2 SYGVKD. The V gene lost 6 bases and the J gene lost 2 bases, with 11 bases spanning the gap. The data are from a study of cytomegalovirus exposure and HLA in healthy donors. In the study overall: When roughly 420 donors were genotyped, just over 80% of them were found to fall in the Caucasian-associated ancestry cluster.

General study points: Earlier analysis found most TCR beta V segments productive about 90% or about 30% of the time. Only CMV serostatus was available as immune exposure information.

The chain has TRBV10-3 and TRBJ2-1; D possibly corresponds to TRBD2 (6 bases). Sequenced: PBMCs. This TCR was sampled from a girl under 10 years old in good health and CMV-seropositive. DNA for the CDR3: TGTGCCATCAGAGGCGGGGCGACCTACAATGAGCAGTTCTTC. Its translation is CAIRGGATYNEQFF.